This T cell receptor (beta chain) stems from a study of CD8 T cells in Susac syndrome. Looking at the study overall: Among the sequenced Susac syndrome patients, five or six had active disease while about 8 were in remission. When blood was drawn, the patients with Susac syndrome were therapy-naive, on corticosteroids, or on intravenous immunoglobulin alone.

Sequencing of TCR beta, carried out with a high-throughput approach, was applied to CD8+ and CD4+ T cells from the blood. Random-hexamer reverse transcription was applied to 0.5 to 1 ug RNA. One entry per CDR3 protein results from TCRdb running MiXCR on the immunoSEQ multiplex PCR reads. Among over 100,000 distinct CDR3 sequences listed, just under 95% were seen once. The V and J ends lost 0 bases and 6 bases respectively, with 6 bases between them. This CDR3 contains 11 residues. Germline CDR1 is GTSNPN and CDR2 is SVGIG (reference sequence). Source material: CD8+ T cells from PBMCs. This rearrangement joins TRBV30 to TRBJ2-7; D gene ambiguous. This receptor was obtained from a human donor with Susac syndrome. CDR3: CAWSVGPEQYF. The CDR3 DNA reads TGTGCCTGGAGTGTAGGGCCCGAGCAGTACTTC.